This is a list of T cell receptor beta chains from one sample in a study of T-cell reconstitution after alpha-beta-depleted transplantation in children. Each CDR3 protein is one row after TCRdb ran MiXCR on the PCR reads. The sample carries over 400,000 distinct CDR3 sequences, around 13% recorded once. Here the sequenced sample was PBMCs from the stem cell graft donor, taken from the stem cell graft. Every receptor here comes from a human donor who donated a stem cell graft to a child with combined immunodeficiency. Both conserved end residues are part of each CDR3. D genes are given only for firm matches. Size values are once, few and many counts, or a class for expanded clones, and some rows have none.

j_call	v_call	d_call	clone_size	cdr3_nt	cdr3_aa
TRBJ2-3	TRBV3-1	TRBD1	-	TGTGCCAGCAGCCAAGATCGGGGCGACAGGGTGAGAGATACGCAGTATTTT	CASSQDRGDRVRDTQYF
TRBJ2-6	TRBV28	-	few	TGTGCCAGCAGTTTAGGAACAGACTCTGGGGCCAACGTCCTGACTTTC	CASSLGTDSGANVLTF
TRBJ2-5	TRBV11-1	TRBD2	many	TGTGCCAGCAGCACACCTCCCGGGACTAGTTTTGCCCGGGAGACCCAGTACTTC	CASSTPPGTSFARETQYF
TRBJ2-2	TRBV11-2	-	few	TGTGCCAGCAGCTCAAACGACAGAGTCCAGAACACCGGGGAGCTGTTTTTT	CASSSNDRVQNTGELFF
TRBJ2-3	TRBV6-5	TRBD2	many	TGTGCCAGCAGTTACGTCGGGGGGATGGGAGATACGCAGTATTTT	CASSYVGGMGDTQYF
TRBJ1-5	TRBV25-1	-	-	TGTGCCAGCAGTGAATGGACGGGGAGTCAGCCCCAGCATTTT	CASSEWTGSQPQHF
TRBJ2-2	TRBV28	-	-	TGTGCCAGCAGTTTGAACACCGGGACCCTCACCGGGGAGCTGTTTTTT	CASSLNTGTLTGELFF
TRBJ2-5	TRBV29-1	TRBD2	few	TGCAGCGTTGTGATACTAGCGGGCGGGCGGAACCAGTACTTC	CSVVILAGGRNQYF
TRBJ2-7	TRBV27	-	many	TGTGCCAGCAGTTTTAGTCCAGGGTGGGACGAGCAGTACTTC	CASSFSPGWDEQYF
TRBJ1-2	TRBV4-3	-	few	TGCGCCAGCAGCCAAGTCGGTGGGGCAGGGTTCGACTATGGCTACACCTTC	CASSQVGGAGFDYGYTF
TRBJ2-1	TRBV5-1	-	few	TGCGCCAGCAGCTTGGCCAAAGTCAGAGTTTACAATGAGCAGTTCTTC	CASSLAKVRVYNEQFF
TRBJ2-5	TRBV13	TRBD1	many	TGTGCCAGCAGCCTGGGACAGGGGGCGCCGGAGACCCAGTACTTC	CASSLGQGAPETQYF
TRBJ1-1	TRBV5-1	-	few	TGCGCCAGCAGCTTGGTTCCGGGGACTGAAGCTTTCTTT	CASSLVPGTEAFF
TRBJ2-5	TRBV10-3	-	many	TGTGCCATCAGCCGGGACTTACAAGAGACCCAGTACTTC	CAISRDLQETQYF
TRBJ2-1	TRBV7-3	TRBD2	-	TGTGCCAGCAGCTCCGAGGCTGGGACTAGCGGGATGGGTGAGCAGTTCTTC	CASSSEAGTSGMGEQFF
TRBJ1-5	TRBV5-1	TRBD1	many	TGCGCCAGCAGTCGGGACAGTAATCAGCCCCAGCATTTT	CASSRDSNQPQHF
TRBJ2-1	TRBV7-9	TRBD2	many	TGTGCCAGCAGCTCCCTTAGCGGGAAGGCCTACAATGAGCAGTTCTTC	CASSSLSGKAYNEQFF
TRBJ2-1	TRBV6-2/TRBV6-3	-	many	TGTGCCAGCAGTTACTCGGTTAGCGGCAGCTACAATGAGCAGTTCTTC	CASSYSVSGSYNEQFF
TRBJ2-5	TRBV11-3	-	few	TGTGCCAGCAGCTTAGATGGGGGTAGTACGGAGACCCAGTACTTC	CASSLDGGSTETQYF
TRBJ2-1	TRBV2	-	-	TGTGCCAGCAAACCCGGGACTGCCTCTCGGGAGCAGTTCTTC	CASKPGTASREQFF
TRBJ2-7	TRBV30	TRBD1	few	TGTGCCTGGAACAGGGGCGACTACGAGCAGTACTTC	CAWNRGDYEQYF
TRBJ1-1	TRBV20-1	TRBD1	-	TGCAGTGCTTTCTTTTCCGGGACAGGCAACACTGAAGCTTTCTTT	CSAFFSGTGNTEAFF
TRBJ2-5	TRBV4-1	-	few	TGCGCCAGCAGCCAAGGGAAAGTCCAAGAGACCCAGTACTTC	CASSQGKVQETQYF
TRBJ1-5	TRBV5-1	TRBD1	many	TGCGCCAGCAGCTTGGTGCCAGGGGGTCAGCCCCAGCATTTT	CASSLVPGGQPQHF
TRBJ2-3	TRBV28	TRBD2	once	TGTGCCAGCAGAGCCTGGATGGCTAGCGGGGGGCGGGACACAGATACGCAGTATTTT	CASRAWMASGGRDTDTQYF
TRBJ2-5	TRBV7-3	TRBD1	-	TGTGCCAGCAGCCCTCGACAGGGAGAGACCCAGTACTTC	CASSPRQGETQYF
TRBJ1-1	TRBV7-2	-	-	TGTGCCAGCAGCACTGGGGGTAGCGGGGCTTTCTTT	CASSTGGSGAFF
TRBJ2-5	TRBV20-1	TRBD2	many	TGCAGTGCTAGGGACGGGGGGGCCTTGGAGACCCAGTACTTC	CSARDGGALETQYF
TRBJ2-4	TRBV20-1	-	few	TGCAGTGCTAGGGACAAGGACTCCTCCACTAACATTCAGTACTTC	CSARDKDSSTNIQYF
TRBJ2-1	TRBV21-1	-	-	TGTGCCAGCAGCAAAGTAGGTCTTCGGGGCGGGAAGCAGTTCTTC	CASSKVGLRGGKQFF
TRBJ2-1	TRBV6-2/TRBV6-3	TRBD2	-	TGTGCCAGCAGTTATCTGCGGGAGGGCCCCAATGAGCAGTTCTTC	CASSYLREGPNEQFF
TRBJ1-1	TRBV7-9	-	-	TGTGCCAGCAGCTTAGTGTTGGAGGGCACTGAAGCTTTCTTT	CASSLVLEGTEAFF
TRBJ1-6	TRBV7-2	-	-	TGTGCCAGCAGCCCGACACGATTGCTGTCACCCCTCCACTTT	CASSPTRLLSPLHF